This TCR beta chain is drawn from a study of OX40 agonist ivuxolimab in advanced cancers. In the study overall: Treatment of patients was with ivuxolimab, an agonistic anti-OX40 (CD134) antibody. The study, taken as a whole, reports: CD4+ and CD8+ T cells in blood underwent clonal expansion by week 6 at 0.1 to 3.0 mg/kg.

Germline V gene lookup returns CDR1 MDHEN and CDR2 SYDVKM. The CDR3 contains 17 residues. The V end was cut by 3 bases, the J end by 1 base, with 15 bases between. Generated by immunoSEQ multiplex PCR, the TCRdb table keeps only in-frame clones and is missing some. This table holds some 43,000 clones, roughly 94% found once. With regard to this clone: Its specificity is unknown.

The specimen comprised CD4+ or CD8+ T cells sorted from blood, sampled in a trial of the OX40 agonist ivuxolimab. The receptor was isolated from an adult with an advanced solid tumor such as melanoma, head and neck, liver or kidney cancer. The chain joins TRBV28 to TRBJ2-2, with a tentative D call TRBD1 (5 bases). CDR3 protein: CASSFRMRGQNTGELFF. Here the CDR3 DNA reads TGTGCCAGCAGTTTTCGGATGAGAGGACAGAACACCGGGGAGCTGTTTTTT.